This record looks at one T cell receptor beta chain sequence and its context. Its antigen is still unknown. For every CD8+ T cell subset, around 300,000 cells were flow-sorted straight into RLT lysis buffer, and each subset was sorted in triplicate. To exclude memory contaminants, naive CD8+ T cells were stringently defined as CD45RO-CCR7+CD27+CD95-. Peripheral blood mononuclear cells were isolated from buffy coats using standard density gradient centrifugation. A FACSAria III was used to flow-sort naive CXCR3-negative and CXCR3-positive CD8+ T cells. An RNeasy Mini Kit was used to extract total RNA from the sorted cells. This sample was sequenced with a NextSeq 550. The Human TCR Profiling Kit (MiLaboratory) was used to make UMI-labeled 5' RACE TRB cDNA libraries. cDNA synthesis used the entire amount of extracted RNA, and PCR amplification then used the entire amount of cDNA produced. Libraries were prepared in parallel with an identical number of PCR cycles. In the original analysis: With a requirement of at least two reads per UMI, MIGEC and MiXCR extracted about 57,000 +/- 9,900 unique UMI-labeled TRB cDNA molecules per library. On average, approximately 40,000 +/- 10,000 functional in-frame TRB CDR3 nucleotide clonotypes lacking stop codons were found per library. After each sample was downsampled to 5000 UMI-labeled TRB molecules, VDJtools was used to calculate diversity metrics such as normalized Shannon-Wiener and Chao1. Clonotype-size-weighted physicochemical properties of the central five CDR3 residues (interaction energy, strength, volume and Kidera factor 4) were computed in VDJtools. TCRdb reprocessed the raw reads; every CDR3 protein sequence is a single record, and DNA is not supplied. The V and J calls shown here were made by TCRdb, not taken from the authors' results. For this sample, the table gives roughly 99,000 distinct CDR3 sequences. Less than 1.1% of the sample rests with the top ten.

CDR1 MNHNS and CDR2 SASEGT were looked up in the germline V gene. The CDR3 numbers 15 residues from cysteine through phenylalanine. DNA was not recorded. This entry is derived from a study of CXCR3-negative and CXCR3-positive naive CD8 T cells (dated by TCRdb to between 2018 and 2021). Regarding the study in general: Some 130 million TRB reads were obtained in total, roughly 1.5 +/- 0.3 million reads per library. Diversity and physicochemical repertoire analyses were performed on about a dozen donors pooled from two independent experiments. The TRBV-TRBJ cluster analysis covered naive subsets from a handful of donors and memory cells from 3 donors.

Beyond this particular receptor, the publication reports: Freshly isolated PBMCs were used for most assays because CXCR3 expression went down partially after cryopreservation. Comparably high repertoire diversity was found in both naive subsets, whereas much lower repertoire diversity was found in memory CD8+ T cells. Because surface CD5, which is linked to self-reactivity in mice, was comparable between the naive subsets, TCR interaction strength was also inferred from the physicochemical properties of TRB CDR3s. Naive CXCR3-negative and CXCR3-positive cells from the same donor showed similar TRBV-TRBJ usage, whereas memory cells showed distinct patterns. TRB CDR3s from CXCR3-positive naive cells showed higher hydrophobicity (lower Kidera factor 4), lower energy, and higher strength and volume indices than CXCR3-negative naive cells.

The chain is made from TRBV6-1 and TRBJ2-2; TCRdb calls TRBD2, which cannot be checked without DNA. The sample comprised naive CXCR3+ CD8+ T cells from blood. The cell subset or site label here, explained by the study, means: CD45RO-CCR7+CD27+CD95- naive CD8+ T cells expressing CXCR3 (TNR3+). This clonotype was obtained from a human donor in good health. Some clones in this sample may be carry-over from other donors' samples. The CDR3 amino acid sequence is: CASLAGAARGGELFF.